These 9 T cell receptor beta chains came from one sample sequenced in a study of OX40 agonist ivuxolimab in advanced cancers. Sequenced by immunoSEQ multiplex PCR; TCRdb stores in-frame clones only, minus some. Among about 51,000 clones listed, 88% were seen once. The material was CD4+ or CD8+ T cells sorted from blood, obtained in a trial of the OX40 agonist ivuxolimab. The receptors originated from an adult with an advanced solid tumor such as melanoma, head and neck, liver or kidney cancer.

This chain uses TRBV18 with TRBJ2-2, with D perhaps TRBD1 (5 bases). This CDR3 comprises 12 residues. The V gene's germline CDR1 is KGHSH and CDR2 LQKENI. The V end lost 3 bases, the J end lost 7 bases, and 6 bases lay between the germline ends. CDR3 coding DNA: TGTGCCAGCTCACCCAGGGTCGGGGAGCTGTTTTTT. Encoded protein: CASSPRVGELFF.

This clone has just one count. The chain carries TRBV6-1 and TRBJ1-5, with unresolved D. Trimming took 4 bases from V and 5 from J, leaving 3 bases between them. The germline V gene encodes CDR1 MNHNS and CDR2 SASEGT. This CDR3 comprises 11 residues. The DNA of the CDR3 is TGTGCCAGCAGTGGTTATCAGCCCCAGCATTTT. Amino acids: CASSGYQPQHF.

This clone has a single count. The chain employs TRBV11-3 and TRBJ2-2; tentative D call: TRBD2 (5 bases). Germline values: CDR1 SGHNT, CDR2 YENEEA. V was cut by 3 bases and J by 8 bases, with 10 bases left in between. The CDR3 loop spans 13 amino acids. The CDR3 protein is CASSFTGVGELFF. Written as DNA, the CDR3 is TGTGCCAGCAGCTTCACCGGGGTTGGGGAGCTGTTTTTT.

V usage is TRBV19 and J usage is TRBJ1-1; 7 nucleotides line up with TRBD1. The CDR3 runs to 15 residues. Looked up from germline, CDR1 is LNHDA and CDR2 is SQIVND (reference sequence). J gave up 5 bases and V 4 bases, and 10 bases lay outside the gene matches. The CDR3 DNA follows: TGTGCCAGTAGTACCCGACAGGGACTGGGGACTGAAGCTTTCTTT. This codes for CASSTRQGLGTEAFF. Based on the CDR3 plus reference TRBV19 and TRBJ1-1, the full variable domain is DGGITQSPKYLFRKEGQNVTLSCEQNLNHDAMYWYRQDPGQGLRLIYYSQIVNDFQKGDIAEGYSVSREKKESFPLTVTSAQKNPTAFYLCASSTRQGLGTEAFFGQGTRLTVV.

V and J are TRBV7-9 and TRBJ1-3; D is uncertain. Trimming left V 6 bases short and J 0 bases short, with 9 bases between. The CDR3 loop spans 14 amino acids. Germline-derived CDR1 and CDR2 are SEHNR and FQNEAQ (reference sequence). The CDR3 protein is CASRVGSSGNTIYF. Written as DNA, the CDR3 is TGTGCCAGCAGGGTAGGGAGCTCTGGAAACACCATATATTTT.

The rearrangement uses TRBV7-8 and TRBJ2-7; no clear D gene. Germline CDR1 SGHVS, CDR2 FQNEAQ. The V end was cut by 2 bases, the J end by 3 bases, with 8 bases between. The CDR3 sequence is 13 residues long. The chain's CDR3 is CASSLLINYEQYF. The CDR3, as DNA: TGTGCCAGCAGCTTACTCATAAACTACGAGCAGTACTTC.

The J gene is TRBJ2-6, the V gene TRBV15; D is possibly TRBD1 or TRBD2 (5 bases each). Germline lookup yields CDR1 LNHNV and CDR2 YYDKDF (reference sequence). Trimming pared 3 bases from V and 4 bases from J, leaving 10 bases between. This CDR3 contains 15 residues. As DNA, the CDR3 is TGTGCCACCAGCAGGAGGGACCCGGGGGCCAACGTCCTGACTTTC. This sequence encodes CATSRRDPGANVLTF.

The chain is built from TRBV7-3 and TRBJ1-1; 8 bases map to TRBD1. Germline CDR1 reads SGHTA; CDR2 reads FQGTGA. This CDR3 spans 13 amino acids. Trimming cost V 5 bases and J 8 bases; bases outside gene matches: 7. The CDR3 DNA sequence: TGTGCCAGCAGCCTTCAGGGGGCCCGGGAAGCTTTCTTT. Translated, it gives CASSLQGAREAFF.

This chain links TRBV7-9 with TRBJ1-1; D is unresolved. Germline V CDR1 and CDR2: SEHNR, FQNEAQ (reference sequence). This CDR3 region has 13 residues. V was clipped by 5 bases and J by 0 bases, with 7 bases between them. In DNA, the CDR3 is TGTGCCAGCAGCCCCGACTTGAACACTGAAGCTTTCTTT. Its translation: CASSPDLNTEAFF.